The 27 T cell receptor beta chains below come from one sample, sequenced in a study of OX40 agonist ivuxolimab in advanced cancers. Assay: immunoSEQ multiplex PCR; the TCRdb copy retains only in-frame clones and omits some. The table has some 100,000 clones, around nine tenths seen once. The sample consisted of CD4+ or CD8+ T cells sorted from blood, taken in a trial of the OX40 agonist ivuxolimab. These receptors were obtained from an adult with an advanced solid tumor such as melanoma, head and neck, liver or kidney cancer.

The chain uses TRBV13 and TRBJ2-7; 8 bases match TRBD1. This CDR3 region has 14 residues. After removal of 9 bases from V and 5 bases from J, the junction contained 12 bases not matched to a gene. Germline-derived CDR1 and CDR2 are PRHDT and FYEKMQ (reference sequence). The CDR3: CARGRDRTPHEQYF. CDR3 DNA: TGTGCCAGAGGAAGGGACAGGACCCCCCACGAGCAGTACTTC.

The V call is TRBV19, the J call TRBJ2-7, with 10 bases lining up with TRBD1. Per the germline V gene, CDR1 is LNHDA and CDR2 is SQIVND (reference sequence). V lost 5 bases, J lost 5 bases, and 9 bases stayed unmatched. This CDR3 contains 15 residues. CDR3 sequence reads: CASSLMGQGYHEQYF. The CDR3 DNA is TGTGCCAGTAGTCTTATGGGACAGGGGTACCACGAGCAGTACTTC.

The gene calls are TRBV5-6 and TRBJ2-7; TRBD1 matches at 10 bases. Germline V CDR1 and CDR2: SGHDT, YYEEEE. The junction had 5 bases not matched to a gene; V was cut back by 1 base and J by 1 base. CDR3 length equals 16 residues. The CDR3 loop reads CASSLWGGQGSYEQYF. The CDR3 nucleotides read TGTGCCAGCAGCTTGTGGGGGGGACAGGGGTCCTACGAGCAGTACTTC.

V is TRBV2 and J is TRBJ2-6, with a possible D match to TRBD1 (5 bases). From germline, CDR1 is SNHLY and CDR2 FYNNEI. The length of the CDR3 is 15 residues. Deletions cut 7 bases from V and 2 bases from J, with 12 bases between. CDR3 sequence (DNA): TGTGCCAGCACAGACAGATCGGCTGGGGCCAACGTCCTGACTTTC. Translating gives CASTDRSAGANVLTF.

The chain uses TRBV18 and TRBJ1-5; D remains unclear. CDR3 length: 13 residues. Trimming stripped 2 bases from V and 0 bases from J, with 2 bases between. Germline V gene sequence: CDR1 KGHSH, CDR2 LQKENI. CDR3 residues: CASSPYSNQPQHF. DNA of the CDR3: TGTGCCAGCTCACCATATAGCAATCAGCCCCAGCATTTT.

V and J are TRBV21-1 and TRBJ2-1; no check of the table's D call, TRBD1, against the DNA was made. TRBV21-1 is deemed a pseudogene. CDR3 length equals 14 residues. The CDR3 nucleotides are TGTGCCAGCAGCAAAGCTGGCTCGTCCGATGAGCAGTTCTTC. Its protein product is CASSKAGSSDEQFF.

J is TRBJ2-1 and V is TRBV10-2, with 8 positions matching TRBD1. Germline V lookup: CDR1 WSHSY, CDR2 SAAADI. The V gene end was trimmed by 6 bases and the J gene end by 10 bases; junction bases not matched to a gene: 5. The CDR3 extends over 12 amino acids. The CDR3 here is CASSVDREEQFF. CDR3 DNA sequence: TGCGCCAGCAGCGTGGACAGGGAGGAGCAGTTCTTC.

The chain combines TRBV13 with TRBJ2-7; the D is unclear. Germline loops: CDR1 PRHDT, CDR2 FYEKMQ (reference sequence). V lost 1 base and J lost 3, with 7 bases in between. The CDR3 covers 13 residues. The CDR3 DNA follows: TGTGCCAGCAGCTTAGAGGGAATCTACGAGCAGTACTTC. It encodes CASSLEGIYEQYF.

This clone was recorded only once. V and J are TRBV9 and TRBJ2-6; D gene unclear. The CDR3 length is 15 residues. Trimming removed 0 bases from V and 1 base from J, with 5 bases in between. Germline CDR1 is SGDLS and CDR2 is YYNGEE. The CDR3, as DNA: TGTGCCAGCAGCGTAGGGGGATCTGGGGCCAACGTCCTGACTTTC. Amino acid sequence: CASSVGGSGANVLTF. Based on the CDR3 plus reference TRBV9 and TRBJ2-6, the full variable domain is DSGVTQTPKHLITATGQRVTLRCSPRSGDLSVYWYQQSLDQGLQFLIQYYNGEERAKGNILERFSAQQFPDLHSELNLSSLELGDSALYFCASSVGGSGANVLTFGAGSRLTVL.

This CDR3 reads CATGDTINTEAFF. CDR3 nucleotide sequence: TGTGCCACCGGGGACACCATAAACACTGAAGCTTTCTTT. The gene calls are TRBV2 and TRBJ1-1; possibly TRBD1 for D (6 bases). V was cut by 10 bases and J by 2 bases, with 14 bases left in between. Germline assignment: CDR1 SNHLY and CDR2 FYNNEI. This CDR3 has 13 amino acids.

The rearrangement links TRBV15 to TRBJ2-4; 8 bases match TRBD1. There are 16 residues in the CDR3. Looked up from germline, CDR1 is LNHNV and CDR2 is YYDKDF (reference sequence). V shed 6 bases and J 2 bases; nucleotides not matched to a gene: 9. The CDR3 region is CATSRDRIFSKNIQYF. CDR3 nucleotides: TGTGCCACCAGTCGGGACAGGATCTTTTCCAAAAACATTCAGTACTTC.

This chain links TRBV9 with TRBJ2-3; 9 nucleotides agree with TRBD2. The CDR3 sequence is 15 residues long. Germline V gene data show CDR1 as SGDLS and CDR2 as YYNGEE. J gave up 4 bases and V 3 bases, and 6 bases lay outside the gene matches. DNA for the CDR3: TGTGCCAGCAGCGCCGGACTAGCGCCCTCAGATACGCAGTATTTT. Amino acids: CASSAGLAPSDTQYF.

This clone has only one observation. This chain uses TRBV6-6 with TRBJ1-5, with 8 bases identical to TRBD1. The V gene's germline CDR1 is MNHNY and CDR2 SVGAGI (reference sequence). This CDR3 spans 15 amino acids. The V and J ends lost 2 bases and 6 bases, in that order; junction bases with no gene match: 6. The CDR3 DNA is TGTGCCAGCAGTTACCCAGGACAGGGAGGTCAGCCCCAGCATTTT. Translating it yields CASSYPGQGGQPQHF.

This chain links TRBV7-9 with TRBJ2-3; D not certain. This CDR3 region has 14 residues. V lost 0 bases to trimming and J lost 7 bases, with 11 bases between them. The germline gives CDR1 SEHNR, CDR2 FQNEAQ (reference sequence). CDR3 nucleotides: TGTGCCAGCAGCTTAGCGTTCCTTCCGAATACGCAGTATTTT. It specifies CASSLAFLPNTQYF.

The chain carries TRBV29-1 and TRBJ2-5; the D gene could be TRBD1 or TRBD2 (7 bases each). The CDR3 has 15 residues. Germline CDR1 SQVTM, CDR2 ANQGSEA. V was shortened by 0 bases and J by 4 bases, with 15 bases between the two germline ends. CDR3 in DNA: TGCAGCGTTGAAGATCTGGGCAGGGGGGGAGAGACCCAGTACTTC. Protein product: CSVEDLGRGGETQYF. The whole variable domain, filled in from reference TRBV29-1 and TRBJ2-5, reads SAVISQKPSRDICQRGTSLTIQCQVDSQVTMMFWYRQQPGQSLTLIATANQGSEATYESGFVIDKFPISRPNLTFSTLTVSNMSPEDSSIYLCSVEDLGRGGETQYFGPGTRLLVL.

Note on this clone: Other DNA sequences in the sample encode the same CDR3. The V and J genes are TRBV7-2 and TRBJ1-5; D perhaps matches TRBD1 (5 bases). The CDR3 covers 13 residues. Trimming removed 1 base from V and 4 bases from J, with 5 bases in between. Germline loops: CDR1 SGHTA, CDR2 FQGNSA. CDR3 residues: CASSLDRNQPQHF. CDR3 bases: TGTGCCAGCAGCTTAGACAGGAATCAGCCCCAGCATTTT.

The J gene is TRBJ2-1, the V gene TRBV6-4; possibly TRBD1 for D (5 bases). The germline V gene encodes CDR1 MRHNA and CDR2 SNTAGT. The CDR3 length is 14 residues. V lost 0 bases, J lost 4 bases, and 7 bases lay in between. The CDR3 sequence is CASSDSPGYNEQFF. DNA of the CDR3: TGTGCCAGCAGTGACTCGCCAGGGTACAATGAGCAGTTCTTC.

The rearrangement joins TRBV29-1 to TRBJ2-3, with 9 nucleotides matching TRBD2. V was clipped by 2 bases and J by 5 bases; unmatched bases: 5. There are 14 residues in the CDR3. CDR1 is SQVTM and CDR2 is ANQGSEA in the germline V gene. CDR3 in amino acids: CSVEQAGGIDTQYF. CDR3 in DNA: TGCAGCGTTGAACAAGCGGGAGGAATAGATACGCAGTATTTT.

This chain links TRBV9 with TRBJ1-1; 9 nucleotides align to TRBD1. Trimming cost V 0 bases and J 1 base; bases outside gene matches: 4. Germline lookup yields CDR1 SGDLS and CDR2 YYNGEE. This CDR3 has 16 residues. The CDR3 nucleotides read TGTGCCAGCAGCGTAGGGTGGGACAGGGCGAACACTGAAGCTTTCTTT. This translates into CASSVGWDRANTEAFF.

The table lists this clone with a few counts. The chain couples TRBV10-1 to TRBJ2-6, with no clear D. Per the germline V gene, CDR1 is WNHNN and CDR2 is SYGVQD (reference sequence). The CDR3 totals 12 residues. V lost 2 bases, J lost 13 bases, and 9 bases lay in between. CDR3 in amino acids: CASSENAGVLTF. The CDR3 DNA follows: TGCGCCAGCAGTGAGAACGCCGGGGTCCTGACTTTC.

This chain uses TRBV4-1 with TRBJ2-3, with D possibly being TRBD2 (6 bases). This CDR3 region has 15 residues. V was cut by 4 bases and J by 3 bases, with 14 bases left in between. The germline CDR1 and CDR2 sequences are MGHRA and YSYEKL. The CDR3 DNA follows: TGCGCCAGCAGCCTCCTACCGGGGGATACAGATACGCAGTATTTT. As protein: CASSLLPGDTDTQYF.

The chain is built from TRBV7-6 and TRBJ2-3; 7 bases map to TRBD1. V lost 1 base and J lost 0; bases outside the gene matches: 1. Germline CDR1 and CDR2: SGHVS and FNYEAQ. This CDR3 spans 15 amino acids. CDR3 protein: CASSLEGQSTDTQYF. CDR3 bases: TGTGCCAGCAGCTTAGAGGGACAGAGCACAGATACGCAGTATTTT.

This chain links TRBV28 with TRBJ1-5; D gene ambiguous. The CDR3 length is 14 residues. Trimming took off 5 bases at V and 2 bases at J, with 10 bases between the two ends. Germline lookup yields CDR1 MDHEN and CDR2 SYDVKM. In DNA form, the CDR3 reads TGTGCCAGCAGTATCGACAAGCGCAATCAGCCCCAGCATTTT. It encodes CASSIDKRNQPQHF.

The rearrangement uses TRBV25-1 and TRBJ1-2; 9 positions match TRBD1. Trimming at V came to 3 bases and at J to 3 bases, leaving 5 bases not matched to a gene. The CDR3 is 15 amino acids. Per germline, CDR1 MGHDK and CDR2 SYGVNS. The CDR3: CASSDPQGADYGYTF. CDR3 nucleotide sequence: TGTGCCAGCAGTGATCCACAGGGGGCTGACTATGGCTACACCTTC.

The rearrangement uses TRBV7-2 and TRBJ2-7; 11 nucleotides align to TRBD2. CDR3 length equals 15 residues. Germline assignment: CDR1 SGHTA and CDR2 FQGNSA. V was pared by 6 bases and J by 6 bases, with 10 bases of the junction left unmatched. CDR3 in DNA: TGTGCCAGCAGTCATAGGCCCCTAGCGGGAGGCGAGCAGTACTTC. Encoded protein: CASSHRPLAGGEQYF. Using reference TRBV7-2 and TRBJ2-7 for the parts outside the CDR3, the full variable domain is GAGVSQSPSNKVTEKGKDVELRCDPISGHTALYWYRQSLGQGLEFLIYFQGNSAPDKSGLPSDRFSAERTGGSVSTLTIQRTQQEDSAVYLCASSHRPLAGGEQYFGPGTRLTVT.

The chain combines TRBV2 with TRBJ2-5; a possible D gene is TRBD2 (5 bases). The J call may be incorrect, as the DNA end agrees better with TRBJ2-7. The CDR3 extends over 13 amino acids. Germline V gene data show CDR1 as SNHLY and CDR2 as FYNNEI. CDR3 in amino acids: CASTEGKGAEQYF. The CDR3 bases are TGTGCCAGCACCGAGGGTAAGGGCGCCGAGCAGTACTTC.

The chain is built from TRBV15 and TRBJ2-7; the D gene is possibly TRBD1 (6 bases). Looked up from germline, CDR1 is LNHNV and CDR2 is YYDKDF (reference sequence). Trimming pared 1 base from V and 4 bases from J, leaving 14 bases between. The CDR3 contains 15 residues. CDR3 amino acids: CATSRAGTLDYEQYF. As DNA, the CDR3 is TGTGCCACCAGCAGAGCCGGGACACTAGATTACGAGCAGTACTTC.